The 28 T cell receptor beta chains below come from one sample, sequenced in a study of graft-versus-host responses after intestinal transplantation. Sequenced by immunoSEQ multiplex PCR; TCRdb stores in-frame clones only, minus some. The sample holds about 93,000 clones, 85% to 95% seen once. The antigens of these receptors remain unknown. This sample comprised unstimulated CD8+ T cells sorted from spleen or lymph node cells, obtained before intestinal transplant. These receptors were obtained from a human donor who received an intestinal transplant.

The rearrangement links TRBV28 to TRBJ1-1; TRBD1 matches 7 bases. CDR3 size: 15 residues. Germline V gene data show CDR1 as MDHEN and CDR2 as SYDVKM. V shed 1 base and J 5 bases; nucleotides not matched to a gene: 7. The CDR3 sequence is CASSLLGVGQTEAFF. CDR3 sequence (DNA): TGTGCCAGCAGTTTATTGGGGGTGGGACAGACTGAAGCTTTCTTT.

This chain connects TRBV4-1 to TRBJ1-5; 7 positions agree with TRBD1. From germline, CDR1 is MGHRA and CDR2 YSYEKL. Trimming removed 6 bases from V and 2 bases from J; junction bases left unmatched: 7. This CDR3 has 15 residues. The CDR3 sequence is CASSPPGTGNQPQHF. The CDR3 bases are TGCGCCAGCAGTCCTCCCGGGACAGGCAATCAGCCCCAGCATTTT.

CDR3 in DNA: TGTGCCAGCAGCGCCGGGACAGCGAACACCGGGGAGCTGTTTTTT. Protein product: CASSAGTANTGELFF. The rearrangement uses TRBV9 and TRBJ2-2; 7 bases are a match to TRBD1. Germline assignment: CDR1 SGDLS and CDR2 YYNGEE. Losses at the gene ends were 3 bases for V and 0 bases for J; bases not matched to a gene: 2. The CDR3 consists of 15 residues.

The chain recombines TRBV5-1 with TRBJ1-2; D is unresolved. The CDR3 is made up of 14 amino acids. V was shortened by 3 bases and J by 4 bases, with 13 bases between the two germline ends. CDR1 SGHRS and CDR2 YFSETQ come from the germline V gene. In DNA form, the CDR3 reads TGCGCCAGCAGCTCCACCGACACCCGCTATGGCTACACCTTC. Protein: CASSSTDTRYGYTF.

This sequence joins TRBV30 and TRBJ1-2; 8 bases align to TRBD1. The germline V gene has CDR1 GTSNPN and CDR2 SVGIG (reference sequence). With 1 base clipped from V and 1 base from J, the junction kept 11 bases outside the gene matches. This CDR3 is built from 17 residues. The CDR3 nucleotides are TGTGCCTGGAGTGAAAGTGGCGGGACAGGAATTAACTATGGCTACACCTTC. It yields the protein CAWSESGGTGINYGYTF.

The chain joins TRBV6-6 to TRBJ2-1, with a weak D call TRBD2 (5 bases). Germline CDR1 MNHNY, CDR2 SVGAGI (reference sequence). Trimming took 2 bases from V and 2 from J, leaving 10 bases between them. This CDR3 is built from 15 residues. Here the CDR3 reads CASSYPGLAYNEQFF. The CDR3 DNA follows: TGTGCCAGCAGTTACCCGGGATTGGCCTACAATGAGCAGTTCTTC.

The chain links TRBV9 to TRBJ2-1, with TRBD2 identical over 7 bases. This CDR3 comprises 14 residues. V shed 3 bases, J shed 0 bases, and the junction held 0 bases outside the gene matches. Germline V gene sequence: CDR1 SGDLS, CDR2 YYNGEE. CDR3 coding DNA: TGTGCCAGCAGCGGGACTAGCTCCTACAATGAGCAGTTCTTC. Translating gives CASSGTSSYNEQFF. The whole variable domain, filled in from reference TRBV9 and TRBJ2-1, reads DSGVTQTPKHLITATGQRVTLRCSPRSGDLSVYWYQQSLDQGLQFLIQYYNGEERAKGNILERFSAQQFPDLHSELNLSSLELGDSALYFCASSGTSSYNEQFFGPGTRLTVL.

This chain links TRBV15 with TRBJ1-5; D is possibly TRBD1 (5 bases). This CDR3 is built from 15 residues. The ends were cut back, 3 bases at V and 2 bases at J, with 11 bases in the middle. The germline V gene has CDR1 LNHNV and CDR2 YYDKDF (reference sequence). DNA for the CDR3: TGTGCCACCAGCAGCGGGTTAGGGGGCAATCAGCCCCAGCATTTT. It codes for CATSSGLGGNQPQHF.

The J gene is TRBJ1-1, the V gene TRBV13; 9 bases align to TRBD1. V shed 4 bases, J shed 4 bases, and the junction held 7 bases outside the gene matches. The CDR3 spans 15 residues. The V gene's germline CDR1 is PRHDT and CDR2 FYEKMQ (reference sequence). The CDR3 is CASSWRDRVATEAFF. The CDR3 region has the DNA TGTGCCAGCAGCTGGAGGGACAGGGTGGCCACTGAAGCTTTCTTT.

V gene TRBV27 combines with J gene TRBJ2-7; TRBD2 aligns across 9 bases. The germline CDR1 and CDR2 sequences are MNHEY and SMNVEV (reference sequence). V gave up 7 bases and J gave up 6 bases; unmatched junction bases: 4. This CDR3 has 12 residues. CDR3 amino acids: CASMAGGLEQYF. The CDR3 DNA follows: TGTGCCAGCATGGCGGGAGGGCTCGAGCAGTACTTC.

The V gene is TRBV7-2, the J gene TRBJ1-5; D not certain. CDR3 length: 16 residues. Trimming stripped 1 base from V and 4 bases from J, with 14 bases between. Germline V gene data show CDR1 as SGHTA and CDR2 as FQGNSA. DNA for the CDR3: TGTGCCAGCAGCTTAGGTTCCAGGTACCTTAATCAGCCCCAGCATTTT. It specifies CASSLGSRYLNQPQHF.

The chain uses TRBV27 and TRBJ2-7, with a possible D match to TRBD1 (5 bases). This CDR3 spans 13 amino acids. Germline V CDR1 and CDR2: MNHEY, SMNVEV (reference sequence). Trimming cost V 6 bases and J 3 bases, with 12 bases left between them. The CDR3 DNA reads TGTGCCAGCAGCAGGGCTTCAGACTACGAGCAGTACTTC. It encodes CASSRASDYEQYF.

This sequence joins TRBV4-1 and TRBJ2-5; 13 nucleotides agree with TRBD2. V shed 4 bases, J shed 1 base, and the junction held 3 bases outside the gene matches. Germline V gene lookup returns CDR1 MGHRA and CDR2 YSYEKL. This CDR3 is 16 amino acids long. Here the CDR3 DNA reads TGCGCCAGCAGCCTCGGGACTAGCGGGGCCCAAGAGACCCAGTACTTC. Encoded protein: CASSLGTSGAQETQYF.

J is TRBJ1-1 and V is TRBV30; D is undetermined. The CDR3 sequence is 13 residues long. Germline V gene sequence: CDR1 GTSNPN, CDR2 SVGIG (reference sequence). V lost 5 bases and J 0 bases, leaving 10 bases between the germline ends. CDR3 loop: CAWGGTLNTEAFF. The CDR3 DNA follows: TGTGCCTGGGGTGGCACTTTGAACACTGAAGCTTTCTTT.

The chain uses TRBV27 and TRBJ2-7; the match to TRBD2 covers 9 bases. Germline assignment: CDR1 MNHEY and CDR2 SMNVEV (reference sequence). V lost 3 bases, J lost 1 base, and 4 bases stayed unmatched. This CDR3 spans 15 amino acids. CDR3 sequence reads: CASSFSAGGSYEQYF. In nucleotides, the CDR3 is TGTGCCAGCAGTTTCTCAGCGGGAGGTTCCTACGAGCAGTACTTC.

This clone was picked up one time. The CDR3 coding sequence is TGCGCCAGCAGTGCTAACCCGGGACAGCCTTACAATGAGCAGTTCTTC. It codes for CASSANPGQPYNEQFF. The J gene is TRBJ2-1, the V gene TRBV10-1; 7 nucleotides line up with TRBD1. Germline V gene lookup returns CDR1 WNHNN and CDR2 SYGVQD (reference sequence). Losses at the gene ends were 4 bases for V and 4 bases for J; bases not matched to a gene: 10. This CDR3 comprises 16 residues.

V gene TRBV18 combines with J gene TRBJ1-4; 8 bases are shared with TRBD1. This CDR3 region has 14 residues. J was trimmed by 3 bases and V by 5 bases; bases with no gene match: 2. The V gene's germline CDR1 is KGHSH and CDR2 LQKENI. The CDR3 sequence: CASSEDRANEKLFF. The DNA of the CDR3 is TGTGCCAGCTCAGAGGACAGGGCTAATGAAAAACTGTTTTTT.

The genes are TRBV11-2 and TRBJ1-2; perhaps TRBD1 as D (6 bases). The CDR3 is 16 residues long. Trimming pared 2 bases from V and 6 bases from J, leaving 19 bases between. Germline CDR1 is SGHAT and CDR2 is FQNNGV. CDR3 coding DNA: TGTGCCAGCAGCTTAAGGGGGGGGGACGGGGACCATGGCTACACCTTC. Translated: CASSLRGGDGDHGYTF.

The chain has TRBV27 and TRBJ1-1; 7 nucleotides match TRBD1. The CDR3 has 14 amino acids. Germline trimming cut 4 bases from V and 4 bases from J; bases unmatched to any gene: 6. From germline, CDR1 is MNHEY and CDR2 SMNVEV (reference sequence). The CDR3 coding sequence is TGTGCCAGCAGTTCTTTGGGACAGCGCACTGAAGCTTTCTTT. Protein product: CASSSLGQRTEAFF.

As for this clone: Other nucleotide sequences in the sample specify the same CDR3. This chain connects TRBV5-6 to TRBJ2-7; D remains ambiguous. This CDR3 has 11 residues. The germline CDR1 and CDR2 sequences are SGHDT and YYEEEE. Deletions cut 2 bases from V and 3 bases from J, with 3 bases between. The chain's CDR3 is CASSFYYEQYF. For the CDR3, the DNA is TGTGCCAGCAGCTTCTACTACGAGCAGTACTTC.

The chain uses TRBV30 and TRBJ2-6; 7 bases are shared with TRBD2. With 1 base clipped from V and 3 bases from J, the junction kept 0 bases outside the gene matches. This CDR3 spans 14 amino acids. The germline CDR1 and CDR2 sequences are GTSNPN and SVGIG (reference sequence). The CDR3 DNA reads as TGTGCCTGGAGTGGGGGGGGTGGGGCCAACGTCCTGACTTTC. Translation gives CAWSGGGGANVLTF. Using reference TRBV30 and TRBJ2-6 for the parts outside the CDR3, the full variable domain is SQTIHQWPATLVQPVGSPLSLECTVEGTSNPNLYWYRQAAGRGLQLLFYSVGIGQISSEVPQNLSASRPQDRQFILSSKKLLLSDSGFYLCAWSGGGGANVLTFGAGSRLTVL.

The chain combines TRBV29-1 with TRBJ2-2, with a possible D match to TRBD1 (6 bases). Trimming shortened V by 5 bases and J by 4 bases, and 8 bases separated the two germline ends. The CDR3 extends over 12 amino acids. From germline, CDR1 is SQVTM and CDR2 ANQGSEA. CDR3 sequence (DNA): TGCAGCGTTCAGGGGCCCACCGGGGAGCTGTTTTTT. Translation gives CSVQGPTGELFF.

The chain uses TRBV27 and TRBJ2-7; 11 positions agree with TRBD2. Germline-derived CDR1 and CDR2 are MNHEY and SMNVEV (reference sequence). With 5 bases clipped from V and 1 base from J, the junction kept 7 bases outside the gene matches. The CDR3 runs 16 residues. CDR3 nucleotide sequence: TGTGCCAGCAGTGCATCGACTAGCGGGGCTTCCTACGAGCAGTACTTC. Its translation: CASSASTSGASYEQYF.

The chain recombines TRBV11-2 with TRBJ2-5; D is undetermined. Germline V gene lookup returns CDR1 SGHAT and CDR2 FQNNGV. V dropped 1 base and J dropped 3 bases, with 12 bases sitting between them. The CDR3 consists of 15 residues. The CDR3 loop is CASSLGVGGKETQYF. The CDR3 DNA follows: TGTGCCAGCAGCTTAGGAGTAGGCGGCAAAGAGACCCAGTACTTC. The variable domain in full, completed from reference TRBV11-2 and TRBJ2-5, reads EAGVAQSPRYKIIEKRQSVAFWCNPISGHATLYWYQQILGQGPKLLIQFQNNGVVDDSQLPKDRFSAERLKGVDSTLKIQPAKLEDSAVYLCASSLGVGGKETQYFGPGTRLLVL.

V usage is TRBV4-2 and J usage is TRBJ2-7; 9 bases align to TRBD2. CDR3 size: 16 residues. V shed 3 bases and J 5 bases; nucleotides not matched to a gene: 11. From germline, CDR1 is LGHNA and CDR2 YNFKEQ. The CDR3 region has the DNA TGTGCCAGCAGCCAGTACATAGCGGGAGTACGGAACGAGCAGTACTTC. Protein: CASSQYIAGVRNEQYF.

The chain uses TRBV6-1 and TRBJ2-5; 7 positions agree with TRBD2. With 3 bases clipped from V and 1 base from J, the junction kept 5 bases outside the gene matches. CDR1 is MNHNS, CDR2 SASEGT, per germline. The CDR3 spans 15 residues. CDR3 sequence: CASSDGGDFQETQYF. DNA of the CDR3: TGTGCCAGCAGTGATGGGGGGGACTTCCAAGAGACCCAGTACTTC.

As concerns this clone: Different DNA sequences within this sample yield the same CDR3. V usage is TRBV19 and J usage is TRBJ1-5; 11 positions match TRBD1. The CDR3 consists of 15 residues. J lost 2 bases, V lost 5 bases, and 2 bases had no gene match. From germline, CDR1 is LNHDA and CDR2 SQIVND (reference sequence). The DNA for the CDR3 is TGTGCCAGTAGTTGGGGACAGGGGGGCAATCAGCCCCAGCATTTT. Translated, it gives CASSWGQGGNQPQHF.

The rearrangement links TRBV13 to TRBJ2-5; TRBD2 is a possible D gene (6 bases). CDR3 length: 15 amino acids. Per germline, CDR1 PRHDT and CDR2 FYEKMQ (reference sequence). Trimming stripped 4 bases from V and 4 bases from J, with 16 bases between. The CDR3, as DNA: TGTGCCAGCAGCTACCGTTCGGCGGGAACAGAGACCCAGTACTTC. As protein: CASSYRSAGTETQYF.